Following are 21 T cell receptor beta chains from one sample sequenced in a study of T cell responses to AZD1222 COVID-19 vaccine. Some clones are missing from TCRdb's copy, which holds only in-frame ones; the method was immunoSEQ multiplex PCR. The sample gives 100,000 to 150,000 clones, 75% to 95% of which show up once; about 7.1% is in the top ten. This specimen was peripheral blood, taken on day 0 of AZD1222 vaccination. These receptors all stem from an adult in good health.

The V gene is TRBV7-2, the J gene TRBJ2-2, with D perhaps being TRBD1 or TRBD2 (5 bases each). The germline gives CDR1 SGHTA, CDR2 FQGNSA. Deletions cut 5 bases from V and 7 bases from J, with 14 bases between. CDR3 length equals 14 residues. CDR3 residues: CASSPAGGVGELFF. CDR3 bases: TGTGCCAGCAGCCCCGCTGGGGGAGTCGGGGAGCTGTTTTTT. Variable domain in full (rest from reference TRBV7-2 and TRBJ2-2): GAGVSQSPSNKVTEKGKDVELRCDPISGHTALYWYRQSLGQGLEFLIYFQGNSAPDKSGLPSDRFSAERTGGSVSTLTIQRTQQEDSAVYLCASSPAGGVGELFFGEGSRLTVL.

V is TRBV7-2 and J is TRBJ1-1; the match to TRBD1 covers 10 bases. The CDR3 spans 14 residues. Trimming took 6 bases from V and 4 from J; bases not matched to a gene: 5. Germline CDR1 is SGHTA and CDR2 is FQGNSA. CDR3 sequence (DNA): TGTGCCAGCAGACCTAGGACAGGGGGCACTGAAGCTTTCTTT. It encodes CASRPRTGGTEAFF. The full variable domain, in which reference TRBV7-2 and TRBJ1-1 provide the parts outside the CDR3, is GAGVSQSPSNKVTEKGKDVELRCDPISGHTALYWYRQSLGQGLEFLIYFQGNSAPDKSGLPSDRFSAERTGGSVSTLTIQRTQQEDSAVYLCASRPRTGGTEAFFGQGTRLTVV.

The chain carries TRBV15 and TRBJ2-2; 9 bases map to TRBD2. The CDR3 has 18 amino acids. Trimming took 1 base from V and 4 from J; bases not matched to a gene: 10. Germline assignment: CDR1 LNHNV and CDR2 YYDKDF (reference sequence). CDR3 nucleotide sequence: TGTGCCACCAGCAGAGTTAATAGTCCTAGCGGGGCCACCGGGGAGCTGTTTTTT. Translating it yields CATSRVNSPSGATGELFF.

V gene TRBV7-9 combines with J gene TRBJ1-5, with D unresolved. V lost 4 bases and J lost 1, with 11 bases in between. The CDR3 is 15 residues long. Per germline, CDR1 SEHNR and CDR2 FQNEAQ (reference sequence). The CDR3 coding sequence is TGTGCCAGCAGCTCAGATGCACAGAGCAATCAGCCCCAGCATTTT. Its protein product is CASSSDAQSNQPQHF.

This clone was observed a single time. The genes are TRBV7-9 and TRBJ2-7; D call uncertain. The CDR3 covers 12 residues. V lost 4 bases and J lost 2, with 6 bases in between. CDR1 is SEHNR, CDR2 FQNEAQ, per germline (reference sequence). The CDR3 spells CASSSSPYEQYF. The CDR3 nucleotides read TGTGCCAGCAGCTCATCCCCCTACGAGCAGTACTTC.

The chain has TRBV24-1 and TRBJ1-4, with 8 bases lining up with TRBD1. This CDR3 is 14 amino acids long. The V segment lost 7 bases and the J segment 3 bases; nucleotides outside the gene matches: 3. Germline CDR1 KGHDR, CDR2 SFDVKD. As DNA, the CDR3 is TGTGCCACCAGCGGGACAGGCGCTAATGAAAAACTGTTTTTT. Translating it yields CATSGTGANEKLFF.

This clone was recorded only once. The chain combines TRBV13 with TRBJ1-2, with 8 bases lining up with TRBD1. The CDR3 has 16 residues. V shed 0 bases and J 4 bases; nucleotides not matched to a gene: 7. Germline CDR1 and CDR2: PRHDT and FYEKMQ (reference sequence). DNA for the CDR3: TGTGCCAGCAGCTTAGGTACGGGACAGGATGGCTATGGCTACACCTTC. This sequence encodes CASSLGTGQDGYGYTF.

V and J are TRBV12-3 or TRBV12-4 and TRBJ1-2, with 8 bases fitting TRBD1. The V gene end was trimmed by 5 bases and the J gene end by 7 bases; junction bases not matched to a gene: 6. The CDR3 covers 13 residues. The DNA of the CDR3 is TGTGCCAGCAGTAGTACAGGGGGAGGTGGCTACACCTTC. Amino acid sequence: CASSSTGGGGYTF.

This clone occurred a few times. J is TRBJ1-2 and V is TRBV10-2; 7 bases line up with TRBD1. After removal of 8 bases from V and 8 bases from J, the junction contained 11 bases not matched to a gene. Germline V gene sequence: CDR1 WSHSY, CDR2 SAAADI. This CDR3 has 13 amino acids. The CDR3, as DNA: TGCGCCAGCGGGCAGGGGGAGGTAAAGGGCTACACCTTC. Protein: CASGQGEVKGYTF.

V gene TRBV2 combines with J gene TRBJ2-2; no definite D call. The CDR3 runs 15 residues. V lost 1 base and J 6 bases, leaving 12 bases between the germline ends. The germline V gene has CDR1 SNHLY and CDR2 FYNNEI. CDR3 loop: CASSEVWSNAGELFF. The CDR3 DNA sequence: TGTGCCAGCAGTGAAGTGTGGAGCAATGCCGGGGAGCTGTTTTTT.

The chain combines TRBV19 with TRBJ2-7; a weak D match, TRBD2 (6 bases). This CDR3 comprises 15 residues. Trimming removed 2 bases at V and 3 bases at J, with 14 bases between. Germline CDR1 LNHDA, CDR2 SQIVND (reference sequence). CDR3 DNA: TGTGCCAGTAGTATATTCGGAGGGGAAGGCTACGAGCAGTACTTC. Translating it yields CASSIFGGEGYEQYF.

The J gene is TRBJ2-1, the V gene TRBV10-3; the match to TRBD2 covers 9 bases. CDR3 length: 14 amino acids. The junction had 11 bases not matched to a gene; V was cut back by 6 bases and J by 11 bases. CDR1 and CDR2 from the germline V gene are ENHRY and SYGVKD. CDR3 in amino acids: CAISSGGTSPQQFF. The CDR3 DNA reads TGTGCCATCAGCTCCGGTGGGACTAGCCCTCAGCAGTTCTTC.

V and J are TRBV15 and TRBJ1-1; weak D call: TRBD1 (6 bases). This CDR3 contains 14 residues. Germline V gives CDR1 LNHNV, CDR2 YYDKDF (reference sequence). The ends were cut back, 4 bases at V and 8 bases at J, with 17 bases in the middle. The CDR3 region has the DNA TGTGCCACCAGCACCCGGACAGTCAGTAGAGAAGCTTTCTTT. Its translation is CATSTRTVSREAFF.

This clone was recorded only once. The V gene is TRBV10-1, the J gene TRBJ2-3; unclear D gene. The CDR3 contains 15 residues. V was cut by 2 bases and J by 3 bases, with 12 bases left in between. Per germline, CDR1 WNHNN and CDR2 SYGVQD (reference sequence). CDR3 protein: CASSEGHPKTDTQYF. The DNA of the CDR3 is TGCGCCAGCAGTGAGGGCCACCCGAAGACAGATACGCAGTATTTT.

This clone has ten or more counts. J is TRBJ2-2 and V is TRBV4-2; D gene uncertain. This CDR3 contains 17 residues. Trimming removed 2 bases at V and 1 base at J, with 14 bases between. Looked up from germline, CDR1 is LGHNA and CDR2 is YNFKEQ. The CDR3 coding sequence is TGTGCCAGCAGCCAAATGAACCAGGACCTGAACACCGGGGAGCTGTTTTTT. Translated: CASSQMNQDLNTGELFF.

This clone occurred a few times. The chain recombines TRBV27 with TRBJ2-5; possibly TRBD2 for D (5 bases). The CDR3 has 14 residues. Germline lookup yields CDR1 MNHEY and CDR2 SMNVEV (reference sequence). V was trimmed by 5 bases and J by 4 bases, leaving 14 bases between them. The CDR3 region is CASSPSHGRETQYF. The CDR3 DNA is TGTGCCAGCAGTCCCTCGCATGGGAGAGAGACCCAGTACTTC.

The rearrangement joins TRBV6-6 to TRBJ2-2; 7 nucleotides line up with TRBD2. This CDR3 is 14 amino acids long. Germline assignment: CDR1 MNHNY and CDR2 SVGAGI (reference sequence). After removal of 7 bases from V and 3 bases from J, the junction contained 5 bases not matched to a gene. CDR3 in DNA: TGTGCCAGCACCGAGCGGGGATACACCGGGGAGCTGTTTTTT. Protein sequence: CASTERGYTGELFF.

The gene calls are TRBV6-5 and TRBJ2-7, with TRBD1 matching over 12 bases. This CDR3 is built from 15 residues. Germline V gene data show CDR1 as MNHEY and CDR2 as SVGAGI. After removal of 6 bases from V and 0 bases from J, the junction contained 3 bases not matched to a gene. In DNA, the CDR3 is TGTGCCAGCAGGGGGACAGGGGGCCGCTCCTACGAGCAGTACTTC. This gives the protein CASRGTGGRSYEQYF.

This chain joins TRBV9 and TRBJ2-2, with 7 bases matching TRBD2. CDR1 is SGDLS, CDR2 YYNGEE, per germline. Trimming removed 4 bases from V and 5 bases from J; junction bases left unmatched: 11. The CDR3 has 16 amino acids. The CDR3: CASSNGTTPRTGELFF. As DNA, the CDR3 is TGTGCCAGCAGCAACGGGACTACCCCGAGGACCGGGGAGCTGTTTTTT.

The chain has TRBV18 and TRBJ1-2; D is possibly TRBD1 (5 bases). V lost 6 bases and J lost 4, with 21 bases in between. The CDR3 is 16 residues long. Germline loops: CDR1 KGHSH, CDR2 LQKENI. The CDR3 sequence: CASSLIQGLSSYGYTF. CDR3 DNA: TGTGCCAGCTCCCTTATCCAGGGACTGTCCTCCTATGGCTACACCTTC. The variable domain in full, with the rest retrieved from reference TRBV18 and TRBJ1-2, is NAGVMQNPRHLVRRRGQEARLRCSPMKGHSHVYWYRQLPEEGLKFMVYLQKENIIDESGMPKERFSAEFPKEGPSILRIQQVVRGDSAAYFCASSLIQGLSSYGYTFGSGTRLTVV.

This clone was counted at least ten times. The chain joins TRBV5-6 to TRBJ2-1; D gene unclear. The CDR3 loop spans 14 amino acids. V was shortened by 4 bases and J by 0 bases, with 8 bases between the two germline ends. CDR1 and CDR2 (germline): SGHDT, YYEEEE. CDR3 residues: CASSPVSSYNEQFF. CDR3 bases: TGTGCCAGCAGCCCCGTTAGCTCCTACAATGAGCAGTTCTTC.